This T cell receptor (beta chain) appears in the sequencing data of a study of CD8+ T cells in alopecia areata. CDR1 and CDR2 from the germline V gene are SGHDT and YYEEEE. There are 14 residues in the CDR3. The ends were cut back, 2 bases at V and 4 bases at J, with 12 bases in the middle. Extracted RNA was reverse transcribed, and the resulting cDNA served as sequencing template. The protocol was immunoSEQ multiplex PCR, while the TCRdb copy is restricted to in-frame clones and leaves out a portion. This sample has approximately 100,000 clones, with around 60% found just once. Comment on this clone: The same CDR3 can be traced to other DNA sequences in this sample.

Sequencing was done on a sample of CD4+ T cells sorted from blood. The J gene is TRBJ1-2, the V gene TRBV5-6, with a tentative D call TRBD1 (5 bases). The sequence was obtained from a human donor in good health. The CDR3 DNA follows: TGTGCCAGCAGCTTTCGTCAGGGTCTCTATGGCTACACCTTC. Amino acid sequence: CASSFRQGLYGYTF.